These 20 T cell receptor beta chains were sequenced from one sample in a study of response to subunit inactivated influenza vaccine (dated by TCRdb to about 2018). The library was produced with RT-PCR. The sequencer listed for this sample is Illumina HiSeq 2500. TCRdb redid the processing of the public reads, applying fastp at Q25 and MiXCR, and retained in-frame beta chains. Each CDR3 protein appears once, grouped with its most common genes and DNA. This sample has fewer than 800,000 distinct CDR3 sequences in its table, and 15% to 19% of those were observed once. The top ten clones comprise under 14% of the sample. The sequences come from PBMCs from blood, collected approximately 12 days after vaccination. Receptors originate from a man in his fifties who received an inactivated influenza vaccine. Donor details come from another sample of the same person, matched by shared clones.

The V gene is TRBV29-1, the J gene TRBJ2-3, with 7 nucleotides matching TRBD2. This CDR3 comprises 18 residues. Germline-derived CDR1 and CDR2 are SQVTM and ANQGSEA. Trimming cost V 6 bases and J 0 bases; bases outside gene matches: 18. Here the CDR3 DNA reads TGCAGCGTCGTTCTAGCGGATAGCCTGCATTCTAGCACAGATACGCAGTATTTT. Amino acid sequence: CSVVLADSLHSSTDTQYF.

This clonotype came up a few times. V usage is TRBV29-1 and J usage is TRBJ2-1; 7 bases line up with TRBD2. V was pared by 3 bases and J by 7 bases, with 9 bases of the junction left unmatched. The CDR3 covers 14 residues. CDR1 and CDR2 from the germline V gene are SQVTM and ANQGSEA. DNA of the CDR3: TGCAGCGTTGAGGCGGGAGAGGTAAGGAATGAGCAGTTCTTC. This encodes CSVEAGEVRNEQFF.

The gene calls are TRBV11-2 and TRBJ1-1; 7 nucleotides match TRBD1. Germline V gene lookup returns CDR1 SGHAT and CDR2 FQNNGV. The CDR3 has 16 residues. The trim removed 5 bases at V and 8 bases at J, leaving 17 bases unmatched. CDR3 in amino acids: CASSNSRRTGAREAFF. CDR3 coding DNA: TGTGCCAGCAGCAACAGTAGGAGGACAGGCGCAAGAGAAGCTTTCTTT.

The chain uses TRBV20-1 and TRBJ2-7; tentative D call: TRBD2 (6 bases). CDR1 DFQATT and CDR2 SNEGSKA come from the germline V gene (reference sequence). V was clipped by 6 bases and J by 2 bases, with 14 bases between them. This CDR3 contains 13 residues. CDR3 in amino acids: CSAPNGGPYEQYF. In DNA, the CDR3 is TGCAGTGCCCCGAACGGGGGACCCTACGAGCAGTACTTC.

This clonotype turned up a few times. V and J are TRBV4-2 and TRBJ2-3, with a weak D call TRBD2 (6 bases). The length of the CDR3 is 15 residues. Trimming pared 4 bases from V and 4 bases from J, leaving 15 bases between. Germline V gives CDR1 LGHNA, CDR2 YNFKEQ. The CDR3 bases are TGTGCCAGCAGCCCCCGCGGGGCTGTGGCAGATACGCAGTATTTT. It specifies CASSPRGAVADTQYF.

In this sample, this clonotype turned up many times. CDR3 bases: TGCGCCAGCAGCTTGGGCTCCAGGGATAACGAGCAGTACTTC. Its translation is CASSLGSRDNEQYF. The chain uses TRBV5-1 and TRBJ2-7; D is perhaps TRBD1 (5 bases). Trimming removed 0 bases at V and 5 bases at J, with 12 bases between. The germline gives CDR1 SGHRS, CDR2 YFSETQ. This CDR3 is built from 14 residues.

The chain uses TRBV12-3 or TRBV12-4 and TRBJ2-7; TRBD2 matches at 10 bases. There are 18 residues in the CDR3. V trimming: 6 bases; J trimming: 4 bases; junction bases outside the gene matches: 18. The CDR3 region is CASRKQDNSLAGHYEQYF. CDR3 bases: TGTGCCAGCAGAAAACAGGACAATTCACTAGCGGGACATTACGAGCAGTACTTC.

This clonotype was seen many times. V usage is TRBV29-1 and J usage is TRBJ1-1; no firm D call. This CDR3 has 11 amino acids. Germline V gives CDR1 SQVTM, CDR2 ANQGSEA. Trimming took 7 bases from V and 4 from J, leaving 10 bases between them. CDR3 DNA sequence: TGCAGCGCCGTGGTAGCCACTGAAGCTTTCTTT. Protein: CSAVVATEAFF.

This clonotype came up a few times. The J gene is TRBJ2-2, the V gene TRBV12-3 or TRBV12-4, with a weak D call TRBD2 (6 bases). The CDR3 totals 17 residues. Trimming cost V 6 bases and J 6 bases, with 23 bases left between them. The CDR3 protein is CASSSLVGGLGAGELFF. The CDR3 DNA sequence: TGTGCCAGCAGCTCACTCGTGGGAGGTTTGGGTGCCGGGGAGCTGTTTTTT.

This clonotype was seen more than once but under ten times. The rearrangement joins TRBV12-3 or TRBV12-4 to TRBJ1-6, with a weak D call TRBD1 (5 bases). The CDR3 contains 13 residues. Between the trimmed V and J ends, which lost 2 bases and 7 bases, there was a span of 6 bases. The CDR3 loop is CASSLPGNSPLHF. The CDR3 DNA is TGTGCCAGCAGTTTACCAGGGAATTCACCCCTCCACTTT.

This clonotype was picked up a small number of times. The chain has TRBV7-9 and TRBJ1-2; possible D gene TRBD1, 6 bases. The V end lost 3 bases, the J end lost 8 bases, and 19 bases lay between the germline ends. Germline values: CDR1 SEHNR, CDR2 FQNEAQ (reference sequence). This CDR3 is 15 amino acids long. CDR3 DNA: TGTGCCAGCAGCTTCCCTGAACAGGGATACCGGGGCTACACCTTC. Protein: CASSFPEQGYRGYTF.

In its sample, this clonotype was seen a few times. The chain uses TRBV11-2 and TRBJ2-2; 7 bases line up with TRBD2. Germline values: CDR1 SGHAT, CDR2 FQNNGV. V lost 0 bases, J lost 6 bases, and 7 bases stayed unmatched. The CDR3 totals 16 residues. This CDR3 reads CASSLEPAGTAGELFF. Here the CDR3 DNA reads TGTGCCAGCAGCTTAGAGCCAGCGGGGACGGCCGGGGAGCTGTTTTTT. Variable domain in full (rest from reference TRBV11-2 and TRBJ2-2): EAGVAQSPRYKIIEKRQSVAFWCNPISGHATLYWYQQILGQGPKLLIQFQNNGVVDDSQLPKDRFSAERLKGVDSTLKIQPAKLEDSAVYLCASSLEPAGTAGELFFGEGSRLTVL.

The rearrangement links TRBV4-3 to TRBJ1-2; 9 bases fit TRBD1. The CDR3 runs 14 residues. Germline trimming cut 0 bases from V and 8 bases from J; bases unmatched to any gene: 4. Germline V gene data show CDR1 as LGHNA and CDR2 as YSLEER. CDR3 in DNA: TGCGCCAGCAGCCAAGAATGGACAGGGGACGGCTACACCTTC. This encodes CASSQEWTGDGYTF.

The chain employs TRBV7-9 and TRBJ2-3; either TRBD1 or TRBD2 may supply D (6 bases each). The V gene's germline CDR1 is SEHNR and CDR2 FQNEAQ (reference sequence). This CDR3 comprises 17 residues. V lost 5 bases to trimming and J lost 1 base, with 19 bases between them. CDR3 DNA: TGTGCCAGCAGCCATCGGAACAGGGACTTGGGCACAGATACGCAGTATTTT. This codes for CASSHRNRDLGTDTQYF.

This clonotype appeared a few times. The rearrangement joins TRBV9 to TRBJ2-1, with TRBD2 matching 7 bases. The CDR3 is 13 residues long. After removal of 4 bases from V and 8 bases from J, the junction contained 6 bases not matched to a gene. Germline CDR1 reads SGDLS; CDR2 reads YYNGEE. The CDR3 nucleotides read TGTGCCAGCAGCTCCGGGACTACGGATGAGCAGTTCTTC. Protein sequence: CASSSGTTDEQFF.

This clonotype came up a few times. V gene TRBV2 combines with J gene TRBJ2-5, with D maybe TRBD2 (7 bases). V lost 7 bases and J lost 2, with 20 bases in between. This CDR3 is built from 16 residues. Germline-derived CDR1 and CDR2 are SNHLY and FYNNEI. CDR3 in DNA: TGTGCCAGCACGTGGGGGGGGCTAGCGGAACAAGAGACCCAGTACTTC. It encodes CASTWGGLAEQETQYF.

The chain has TRBV18 and TRBJ2-5; no clear D. The germline V gene has CDR1 KGHSH and CDR2 LQKENI. The CDR3 runs 14 residues. Trimming left V 0 bases short and J 3 bases short, with 8 bases between. This chain's CDR3 is CASSPPMLEETQYF. CDR3 bases: TGTGCCAGCTCACCACCGATGCTCGAAGAGACCCAGTACTTC.

This chain links TRBV7-3 with TRBJ2-3, with D perhaps TRBD1 or TRBD2 (6 bases each). This CDR3 is built from 15 residues. V was clipped by 2 bases and J by 2 bases, with 11 bases between them. CDR1 and CDR2 (germline): SGHTA, FQGTGA. The DNA for the CDR3 is TGTGCCAGCAGCTTAGGAGGGGGTCACACAGATACGCAGTATTTT. The encoded protein is CASSLGGGHTDTQYF.

This clonotype was counted a few times. The chain uses TRBV18 and TRBJ2-1, with D hard to call. V lost 0 bases, J lost 7 bases, and 10 bases lay in between. CDR1 and CDR2 from the germline V gene are KGHSH and LQKENI. The CDR3 spans 14 residues. This chain's CDR3 is CASSPPWLGNEQFF. DNA for the CDR3: TGTGCCAGCTCACCACCATGGTTGGGAAATGAGCAGTTCTTC.

The chain joins TRBV6-1 to TRBJ2-2, with D unresolved. Per germline, CDR1 MNHNS and CDR2 SASEGT. The CDR3 runs to 15 residues. Deletions cut 7 bases from V and 1 base from J, with 13 bases between. CDR3 residues: CASTPGLVNTGELFF. The CDR3 DNA sequence: TGTGCCAGCACCCCCGGTTTGGTGAACACCGGGGAGCTGTTTTTT.